The rows below give T cell receptor beta chains drawn from one sample of a study of blood T cell repertoires in COVID-19. Profiled with immunoSEQ multiplex PCR; TCRdb holds only in-frame clones, not every one. The sample yields some 340,000 clones, 80% to 90% seen once. What was sequenced was PBMCs or T cells enriched from blood (not recorded which). The receptors here all came from a woman aged 25 to 39 who had recovered from COVID-19. Each CDR3 is given with its conserved first and last residue. A D gene is named only where the DNA matches it firmly. For some rows the clone size is stated as once, few or many, or as a class when expanded; others skip it.

abundance	d_gene	len	v_gene	j_gene	CDR3nt	CDR3aa
NA	NA	17	TRBV11-2	TRBJ1-3	TGTGCCAGCAGCTTAGACACTGACAGGTACTCTGGAAACACCATATATTTT	CASSLDTDRYSGNTIYF
NA	NA	14	TRBV5-1	TRBJ1-1	TGCGCCAGCACATCGCGGGGGGCGGACACTGAAGCTTTCTTT	CASTSRGADTEAFF
few	TRBD2	15	TRBV6-2/TRBV6-3	TRBJ2-7	TGTGCCAGCAGTTACTCCGCGGGGGAAGGCGACGAGCAGTACTTC	CASSYSAGEGDEQYF
NA	TRBD1	16	TRBV5-1	TRBJ2-7	TGCGCCAGCAGCCTCCAGACAGGGACCATCTCCTACGAGCAGTACTTC	CASSLQTGTISYEQYF
NA	NA	12	TRBV5-4	TRBJ1-1	TGTGCCAGCAGCTTGGCCTCCACTGAAGCTTTCTTT	CASSLASTEAFF
NA	NA	13	TRBV7-9	TRBJ1-5	TGTGCCAGCAGCTTAGCGGGGGCACAGCCCCAGCATTTT	CASSLAGAQPQHF
NA	NA	17	TRBV21-1	TRBJ2-7	TGTGCCAGCAGCACCCGCTTTTTCGAAGCTTCGAGTTCCGAGCAGTACTTC	CASSTRFFEASSSEQYF
NA	NA	16	TRBV5-6	TRBJ2-7	TGTGCCAGCAGCTTGTTCGGGCGGGCGCCTACCTACGAGCAGTACTTC	CASSLFGRAPTYEQYF
NA	TRBD1	15	TRBV5-1	TRBJ1-5	TGCGCCAGCAGCTTGGGGGACAGTTGGAATCAGCCCCAGCATTTT	CASSLGDSWNQPQHF
NA	NA	14	TRBV6-2/TRBV6-3	TRBJ1-1	TGTGCCAGCAGTTTTAGACCCGCGAGGACTGAAGCTTTCTTT	CASSFRPARTEAFF
many	NA	17	TRBV5-1	TRBJ1-2	TGCGCCAGCAGCTCAGCAGAGGGACAAGACTTCAACTATGGCTACACCTTC	CASSSAEGQDFNYGYTF
NA	TRBD2	14	TRBV27	TRBJ2-3	TGTGCCAGCACTTTAGCGGGGGCCACAGATACGCAGTATTTT	CASTLAGATDTQYF
NA	NA	14	TRBV15	TRBJ2-2	TGTGCCACCAGCAGAGATTTCAGCACCGGGGAGCTGTTTTTT	CATSRDFSTGELFF
NA	TRBD2	17	TRBV7-3	TRBJ2-2	TGTGCCAGCAGCTTATATCGTCTAGCGGGGGGCACCGGGGAGCTGTTTTTT	CASSLYRLAGGTGELFF
NA	NA	13	TRBV28	TRBJ2-7	TGTGCCAGCACCCGGGACACCCGCTACGAGCAGTACTTC	CASTRDTRYEQYF
NA	TRBD2	16	TRBV2	TRBJ2-5	TGTGCCAGCAGACTAGCGGGGGGCCTTTCCCAAGAGACCCAGTACTTC	CASRLAGGLSQETQYF
once	NA	14	TRBV5-8	TRBJ1-3	TGTGCCAGCAGCCGCGGGGGGGCTGGAAACACCATATATTTT	CASSRGGAGNTIYF
NA	TRBD2	18	TRBV19	TRBJ2-2	TGTGCCAGTAGCCTCGAGGGTCGGCGGGGGTTAGACACCGGGGAGCTGTTTTTT	CASSLEGRRGLDTGELFF
NA	NA	12	TRBV18	TRBJ2-7	TGTGCCAGCTCACCTGAGGGATACGAGCAGTACTTC	CASSPEGYEQYF
NA	NA	15	TRBV11-2	TRBJ2-7	TGTGCCAGCAGCTCTCCCCGGGGAGGTTCCTACGAGCAGTACTTC	CASSSPRGGSYEQYF
once	TRBD1	14	TRBV24-1	TRBJ1-3	TGTGCCACCAGTGAGAGACAGGGTCGGGACACCATATATTTT	CATSERQGRDTIYF
NA	TRBD2	15	TRBV5-6	TRBJ2-7	TGTGCCAGCAGCTTGGCGCCTAGCGGGCCCGTTGAGCAGTACTTC	CASSLAPSGPVEQYF
NA	NA	12	TRBV12-3/TRBV12-4	TRBJ1-2	TGTGCCAGCAGTTTAGAGAGCTATGGCTACACCTTC	CASSLESYGYTF
NA	NA	17	TRBV3-1/TRBV3-2	TRBJ1-6	TGTGCCAGCAGGGCCTCTGGACATAGCTCCTATAATTCACCCCTCCACTTT	CASRASGHSSYNSPLHF
NA	TRBD2	16	TRBV24-1	TRBJ2-3	TGTGCCACCAGCCGCGGTGAGCGGGGGGGCGAGGATACGCAGTATTTT	CATSRGERGGEDTQYF
NA	TRBD1	18	TRBV5-1	TRBJ2-3	TGCGCCAGCAGCTTGGGGATGAGACAGGGCGGTGGCACAGATACGCAGTATTTT	CASSLGMRQGGGTDTQYF
NA	TRBD2	15	TRBV27	TRBJ2-1	TGTGCCAGCACCGTCACTAGCGGGGCCCCCGCTGAGCAGTTCTTC	CASTVTSGAPAEQFF
NA	TRBD1	19	TRBV27	TRBJ2-5	TGTGCCAGCAGTCTTATGATACCGGGACAGGGGGCGCGAGGAGAGACCCAGTACTTC	CASSLMIPGQGARGETQYF
NA	TRBD1	13	TRBV27	TRBJ2-7	TGTGCCAGTAGTCCACAGGGGGCCGAAGAGCAGTACTTC	CASSPQGAEEQYF
once	NA	15	TRBV10-1	TRBJ1-1	TGCGCCAGCAGTGAGACGACGGGGGTCGGGGCTGAAGCTTTCTTT	CASSETTGVGAEAFF
NA	NA	11	TRBV29-1	TRBJ2-5	TGCAGCGTTGAGGGCCCGCGGACCCAGTACTTC	CSVEGPRTQYF
NA	TRBD1	14	TRBV29-1	TRBJ2-7	TGCAGCGTTGAAGGGGGACAGGGGGCAAACGAGCAGTACTTC	CSVEGGQGANEQYF
NA	TRBD2	15	TRBV29-1	TRBJ2-1	TGCAGCCTAGCGGGGGGCGAGGGCCTTTACAATGAGCAGTTCTTC	CSLAGGEGLYNEQFF
NA	NA	16	TRBV25-1	TRBJ1-2	TGTGCCAGCAGTGAAATGGGTTCTCGGGATAACTATGGCTACACCTTC	CASSEMGSRDNYGYTF
NA	NA	18	TRBV2	TRBJ1-4	TGTGCCAGCAGTGAATACGGGGGGGGTGTGGACCCTAATGAAAAACTGTTTTTT	CASSEYGGGVDPNEKLFF
NA	NA	11	TRBV7-8	TRBJ2-1	TGTGCCAGCAGCCCGGCGGATGAGCAGTTCTTC	CASSPADEQFF
NA	TRBD1	15	TRBV5-4	TRBJ1-6	TGTGCCAGCAGCTTGGGTGGACAGGGGAATTCACCCCTCCACTTT	CASSLGGQGNSPLHF
NA	NA	14	TRBV29-1	TRBJ2-2	TGCAGCGTGGTAGGACAGACGAACACCGGGGAGCTGTTTTTT	CSVVGQTNTGELFF
NA	TRBD1	15	TRBV28	TRBJ1-5	TGTGCCAGCGCTTCCCCGGGACAGGGGCTTCAGCCCCAGCATTTT	CASASPGQGLQPQHF
once	NA	17	TRBV5-1	TRBJ2-3	TGCGCCAGCAGGTCTCTAGCCGGGGGTGTAAGCACAGATACGCAGTATTTT	CASRSLAGGVSTDTQYF
NA	NA	15	TRBV7-3	TRBJ1-2	TGTGCCAGCAGCCCATGGGGCGCGGCGGACTATGGCTACACCTTC	CASSPWGAADYGYTF